These T cell receptor beta chains were read from a single sample in a study of CD8 T cells in ankylosing spondylitis. TCRdb used MiXCR to reprocess the 5' RACE reads, holding one entry per CDR3 protein. The table includes roughly 700,000 distinct CDR3 sequences, 15% to 20% detected once. The sequencing input was blood, either unsorted or a sorted T cell fraction (not recorded which). Source of these receptors: a male donor with ankylosing spondylitis. CDR3s include the opening cysteine and the closing phenylalanine or tryptophan.

>TRBJ1-2|TRBV10-3
CAIRSDSEGPYGYTF
>TRBJ1-1|TRBV7-9
CASSSAAGHMVAEAFF
>TRBJ2-1|TRBV5-8
CASRPRSASTYNEQFF
>TRBJ1-1|TRBV6-5
CASSYSGGRPNTEAFF
>TRBJ2-7|TRBV20-1
CSARTSRAYEQYF
>TRBJ1-5|TRBV21-1
CASSKVGHRGRDGNQPQHF
>TRBJ2-7|TRBV10-2
CARLRGYGNEQYF
>TRBJ2-7|TRBV12-3/TRBV12-4
CASSSNFQGSYEQYF
>TRBJ2-1|TRBV12-3/TRBV12-4
CASSLRTLYNEQFF
>TRBJ2-3|TRBV29-1
CSAAGTGVADTQYF
>TRBJ2-1|TRBV6-2/TRBV6-3
CASSYSGLAGAGEQFF
>TRBJ1-5|TRBV6-2/TRBV6-3
CASSRDGAWSNQPQHF
>TRBJ1-1|TRBV30
CAWSGRGPTEAFF
>TRBJ2-2|TRBV5-1
CASSSTRGVAGRGTGELFF
>TRBJ2-1|TRBV29-1
CSVEDEWSSYNEQFF
>TRBJ2-1|TRBV9
CASSPARISYNEQFF
>TRBJ2-7|TRBV6-1
CASTQGDGAHYEQYF
>TRBJ1-5|TRBV28
CASSLRPPSNQPQHF
>TRBJ2-1|TRBV27
CASSRLAGVNEQFF
>TRBJ1-2|TRBV5-1
CASSLVGTSFYGYTF
>TRBJ2-2|TRBV11-3
CASSLTSGSLPPGELFF
>TRBJ2-3|TRBV2
CASSLQASGGPSDTQYF
>TRBJ1-1|TRBV4-1
CASSQDLGGDTEAFF
>TRBJ2-7|TRBV7-2
CASSPNRGSASEQYF
>TRBJ1-2|TRBV6-1
CASSPRDRGEKSYGYTF
>TRBJ2-5|TRBV7-6
CASSLVGLREETQYF
>TRBJ1-5|TRBV20-1
CSAREGTGGQPQHF
>TRBJ2-7|TRBV7-9
CAGRGTGGRYEQYF
>TRBJ2-1|TRBV12-3/TRBV12-4
CASSFLNRDRGNEQFF
>TRBJ2-7|TRBV6-1
CASSRIGDYYPYEQYF
>TRBJ2-7|TRBV5-1
CASSLFSGQEGYEQYF
>TRBJ2-1|TRBV12-3/TRBV12-4
CASSLNRGQNNEQFF
>TRBJ2-1|TRBV7-9
CASIPAGMENEQFF
>TRBJ2-5|TRBV6-2/TRBV6-3
CASSQSGLQETQYF
>TRBJ2-1|TRBV7-9
CASSLVSRGNEQFF
>TRBJ2-1|TRBV7-2
CASSPPFLNEQFF
>TRBJ1-2|TRBV12-3/TRBV12-4
CASRTDSYGYTF
>TRBJ1-2|TRBV4-2
CASSQDVRGVYGYTF
>TRBJ1-1|TRBV28
CASSSPAPGETEAFF
>TRBJ2-2|TRBV15
CATSRTSGGTGELFF
>TRBJ2-7|TRBV7-2
CASSLAPVGPGSFYEQYF
>TRBJ2-7|TRBV10-3
CAIKDNQAYEQYF
>TRBJ2-1|TRBV15
CATSSPGQGVNEQFF
>TRBJ1-5|TRBV29-1
CSVQMDRDNQPQHF
>TRBJ2-1|TRBV14
CASSQALGLGEQFF
>TRBJ1-2|TRBV6-1
CASSEGGIGGSFGYTF